What follows are 32 T cell receptor beta chains derived from one specimen sequenced in a study of OX40 agonist ivuxolimab in advanced cancers. Only in-frame clones appear in the TCRdb table, and some are missing; sequencing was by immunoSEQ multiplex PCR. The sample lists under 65,000 clones, approximately 91% occurring once. This specimen was CD4+ or CD8+ T cells sorted from blood, taken in a trial of the OX40 agonist ivuxolimab. The receptors shown here come from an adult with an advanced solid tumor such as melanoma, head and neck, liver or kidney cancer.

CDR3 DNA: TGTGCCAGCAGCCCCTCCAATCTGGCTAGCGGGGAGAGGTACAATGAGCAGTTCTTC. Translated, it gives CASSPSNLASGERYNEQFF. The gene calls are TRBV7-6 and TRBJ2-1; TRBD2 agrees at 9 bases. V was pared by 5 bases and J by 4 bases, with 18 bases of the junction left unmatched. Germline V gene data show CDR1 as SGHVS and CDR2 as FNYEAQ. This CDR3 is built from 19 residues.

This chain uses TRBV7-2 with TRBJ1-2; TRBD1 matches 8 bases. The CDR3 length is 17 residues. V dropped 5 bases and J dropped 12; count of bases not matched to a gene: 23. Per germline, CDR1 SGHTA and CDR2 FQGNSA. The CDR3 DNA reads TGTGCCAGCAGCCTCGGGCAGGGGGCTCAGCAGGCTAGGGCTGACACCTTC. Encoded protein: CASSLGQGAQQARADTF.

The gene calls are TRBV6-5 and TRBJ1-5; possible D gene TRBD1, 5 bases. CDR1 is MNHEY, CDR2 SVGAGI, per germline. The length of the CDR3 is 15 residues. V was clipped by 6 bases and J by 4 bases, with 16 bases between them. Here the CDR3 reads CASRETAGLNQPQHF. The CDR3 DNA is TGTGCCAGCAGGGAGACGGCAGGGCTAAATCAGCCCCAGCATTTT.

The CDR3 DNA reads TGCGCCAGCAGTGAGTCTTCCTACGAGCAGTACTTC. It encodes CASSESSYEQYF. The chain joins TRBV10-2 to TRBJ2-7; D is undetermined. Trimming cost V 0 bases and J 1 base, with 1 base left between them. CDR1 and CDR2 (germline): WSHSY, SAAADI. This CDR3 is built from 12 residues.

The V call is TRBV6-6, the J call TRBJ1-5, with 8 bases fitting TRBD1. Germline V gene data show CDR1 as MNHNY and CDR2 as SVGAGI (reference sequence). With V trimmed by 6 bases and J by 4 bases, 5 bases remained unmatched. There are 14 residues in the CDR3. DNA for the CDR3: TGTGCCAGCAGCAGGGGACAGGTTAATCAGCCCCAGCATTTT. It translates to CASSRGQVNQPQHF.

The V and J genes are TRBV5-5 and TRBJ2-7; 7 bases fit TRBD2. Germline V lookup: CDR1 SGHKS, CDR2 YYEKEE (reference sequence). The CDR3 sequence is 14 residues long. The trim removed 2 bases at V and 3 bases at J, leaving 5 bases unmatched. CDR3 in DNA: TGTGCCAGCAGCTTTCTCGGGGGGAGCTACGAGCAGTACTTC. Its translation: CASSFLGGSYEQYF.

The chain joins TRBV19 to TRBJ1-5; no clear D. Germline V gene sequence: CDR1 LNHDA, CDR2 SQIVND (reference sequence). The V gene lost 8 bases and the J gene lost 2 bases, with 13 bases spanning the gap. The CDR3 extends over 14 amino acids. This chain's CDR3 is CASLGLVGNQPQHF. The CDR3 region has the DNA TGTGCCAGTTTAGGGTTGGTGGGCAATCAGCCCCAGCATTTT.

In its sample, this clone was seen a few times. In DNA form, the CDR3 reads TGTGCCAGTAGTATAGTGGGGAGCGGTTCACCCCTCCACTTT. It codes for CASSIVGSGSPLHF. The chain employs TRBV19 and TRBJ1-6; no clear D gene. Trimming took 1 base from V and 9 from J, leaving 10 bases between them. The CDR3 has 14 residues. Germline CDR1 and CDR2: LNHDA and SQIVND (reference sequence).

The rearrangement uses TRBV28 and TRBJ2-2, with 12 bases identical to TRBD2. CDR1 is MDHEN and CDR2 is SYDVKM in the germline V gene. V trimming: 5 bases; J trimming: 7 bases; junction bases outside the gene matches: 8. This CDR3 region has 16 residues. The CDR3: CASSPSSGGAFGELFF. The CDR3 DNA follows: TGTGCCAGCAGTCCTTCTAGCGGGGGGGCCTTCGGGGAGCTGTTTTTT. Full variable domain (remainder filled in from reference TRBV28 and TRBJ2-2): DVKVTQSSRYLVKRTGEKVFLECVQDMDHENMFWYRQDPGLGLRLIYFSYDVKMKEKGDIPEGYSVSREKKERFSLILESASTNQTSMYLCASSPSSGGAFGELFFGEGSRLTVL.

The V and J genes are TRBV29-1 and TRBJ2-3; the D gene is possibly TRBD2 (5 bases). CDR1 is SQVTM and CDR2 is ANQGSEA in the germline V gene. The CDR3 covers 14 residues. Trimming stripped 3 bases from V and 0 bases from J, with 10 bases between. CDR3 protein: CSVESGDSTDTQYF. DNA for the CDR3: TGCAGCGTTGAGAGCGGCGATAGCACAGATACGCAGTATTTT.

CDR3 residues: CASSSQETYEQYF. CDR3 bases: TGTGCCAGCAGTTCCCAGGAAACCTACGAGCAGTACTTC. This chain connects TRBV27 to TRBJ2-7; D is undetermined. Germline lookup yields CDR1 MNHEY and CDR2 SMNVEV (reference sequence). V lost 4 bases to trimming and J lost 2 bases, with 9 bases between them. The CDR3 covers 13 residues.

The CDR3 loop reads CASSFDGATNEKLFF. The CDR3 nucleotides are TGTGCCAGCAGCTTTGACGGTGCAACTAATGAAAAACTGTTTTTT. The chain employs TRBV7-9 and TRBJ1-4; D gene uncertain. The V and J ends lost 3 bases and 0 bases respectively, with 8 bases between them. Looked up from germline, CDR1 is SEHNR and CDR2 is FQNEAQ (reference sequence). The CDR3 consists of 15 residues.

The gene calls are TRBV19 and TRBJ2-1; 7 bases are a match to TRBD2. J gave up 2 bases and V 4 bases, and 2 bases lay outside the gene matches. The CDR3 spans 14 residues. CDR1 is LNHDA and CDR2 is SQIVND in the germline V gene (reference sequence). The CDR3 region has the DNA TGTGCCAGTAGTAGCGGGGGTCCCTACAATGAGCAGTTCTTC. As protein: CASSSGGPYNEQFF.

The V and J genes are TRBV20-1 and TRBJ2-1; the D is unclear. Germline CDR1 DFQATT, CDR2 SNEGSKA (reference sequence). This CDR3 comprises 9 residues. V dropped 4 bases and J dropped 7 bases, with 2 bases sitting between them. CDR3 sequence reads: CSAKNEQFF. CDR3 coding DNA: TGCAGTGCTAAAAATGAGCAGTTCTTC.

The chain joins TRBV10-2 to TRBJ1-2, with D maybe TRBD1 (5 bases). The CDR3 covers 13 residues. CDR1 WSHSY and CDR2 SAAADI come from the germline V gene. Trimming stripped 3 bases from V and 8 bases from J, with 13 bases between. The CDR3 spells CASSDWGQTGYTF. The CDR3 nucleotides read TGCGCCAGCAGTGATTGGGGCCAGACGGGCTACACCTTC.

The rearrangement joins TRBV10-3 to TRBJ1-2, with D perhaps matching TRBD1 (6 bases). There are 13 residues in the CDR3. Deletions cut 2 bases from V and 3 bases from J, with 7 bases between. The V gene's germline CDR1 is ENHRY and CDR2 SYGVKD. The CDR3 region is CAISEGQYYGYTF. The CDR3, as DNA: TGTGCCATCAGTGAGGGACAGTACTATGGCTACACCTTC.

V gene TRBV5-4 combines with J gene TRBJ2-2; D is perhaps TRBD2 (6 bases). V lost 2 bases to trimming and J lost 2 bases, with 10 bases between them. The CDR3 extends over 15 amino acids. The germline V gene has CDR1 SGHNT and CDR2 YYREEE (reference sequence). The CDR3 DNA reads as TGTGCCAGCAGCTTCGGGACTGTCAACACCGGGGAGCTGTTTTTT. This translates into CASSFGTVNTGELFF.

The chain carries TRBV7-9 and TRBJ1-2; a weak D match, TRBD1 (6 bases). Germline CDR1 is SEHNR and CDR2 is FQNEAQ (reference sequence). The CDR3 runs to 15 residues. V shed 4 bases and J shed 7 bases, with 19 bases lying between them. The CDR3: CASSWNRDLGGGYTF. The CDR3 coding sequence is TGTGCCAGCAGCTGGAACAGGGATCTGGGTGGTGGCTACACCTTC. The entire variable domain, with the rest obtained from reference TRBV7-9 and TRBJ1-2, is as follows: DTGVSQNPRHKITKRGQNVTFRCDPISEHNRLYWYRQTLGQGPEFLTYFQNEAQLEKSRLLSDRFSAERPKGSFSTLEIQRTEQGDSAMYLCASSWNRDLGGGYTFGSGTRLTVV.

The chain carries TRBV11-2 and TRBJ1-1; 9 nucleotides line up with TRBD1. The CDR3 is 14 residues long. V was pared by 6 bases and J by 4 bases, with 6 bases of the junction left unmatched. The germline gives CDR1 SGHAT, CDR2 FQNNGV. CDR3 sequence: CASRAGQGATEAFF. The CDR3 bases are TGTGCCAGCAGAGCGGGACAGGGAGCCACTGAAGCTTTCTTT.

The chain joins TRBV7-9 to TRBJ1-1; no reliable D call. The CDR3 spans 12 residues. The V end lost 5 bases, the J end lost 3 bases, and 7 bases lay between the germline ends. The germline gives CDR1 SEHNR, CDR2 FQNEAQ (reference sequence). The CDR3 region is CASSLSYTEAFF. The CDR3 nucleotides are TGTGCCAGCAGCCTCAGCTACACTGAAGCTTTCTTT.

The V gene is TRBV7-8, the J gene TRBJ2-5; 13 bases align to TRBD2. Trimming took 4 bases from V and 1 from J; bases not matched to a gene: 12. In germline, CDR1 is SGHVS, CDR2 FQNEAQ. This CDR3 spans 19 amino acids. The CDR3 sequence: CASSYLTSGGPYPQETQYF. CDR3 bases: TGTGCCAGCAGCTATTTGACTAGCGGGGGGCCGTATCCCCAAGAGACCCAGTACTTC.

The chain carries TRBV6-5 and TRBJ2-3, with TRBD2 as a possible D gene (7 bases). Trimming left V 2 bases short and J 0 bases short, with 12 bases between. The V gene's germline CDR1 is MNHEY and CDR2 SVGAGI. The CDR3 covers 16 residues. The CDR3 DNA reads TGTGCCAGCAGTTACGTTGCGGGGGCTAGCACAGATACGCAGTATTTT. Protein: CASSYVAGASTDTQYF.

The V gene is TRBV28, the J gene TRBJ2-2; possible D gene TRBD1, 6 bases. Germline lookup yields CDR1 MDHEN and CDR2 SYDVKM. The V end was cut by 2 bases, the J end by 3 bases, with 10 bases between. The length of the CDR3 is 15 residues. CDR3 sequence reads: CASSLRTAYTGELFF. CDR3 coding DNA: TGTGCCAGCAGTTTAAGGACAGCCTACACCGGGGAGCTGTTTTTT.

This chain connects TRBV4-1 to TRBJ2-7; D is undetermined. CDR3 length: 14 residues. Trimming left V 1 base short and J 2 bases short, with 9 bases between. Germline CDR1 reads MGHRA; CDR2 reads YSYEKL. The CDR3 DNA is TGCGCCAGCAGCCAAGCTGACGGAACCTACGAGCAGTACTTC. Translation gives CASSQADGTYEQYF.

This sequence joins TRBV6-5 and TRBJ1-1; D remains ambiguous. Germline loops: CDR1 MNHEY, CDR2 SVGAGI. The V gene lost 5 bases and the J gene lost 0 bases, with 10 bases spanning the gap. The CDR3 loop spans 14 amino acids. As DNA, the CDR3 is TGTGCCAGCAGTACCATTATCATGAACACTGAAGCTTTCTTT. The encoded protein is CASSTIIMNTEAFF.

The chain uses TRBV2 and TRBJ2-7, with TRBD2 matching 9 bases. The V gene's germline CDR1 is SNHLY and CDR2 FYNNEI. There are 15 residues in the CDR3. Trimming removed 1 base from V and 3 bases from J; junction bases left unmatched: 4. In nucleotides, the CDR3 is TGTGCCAGCAGTGAAGGGGGGACTAGCCTCTACGAGCAGTACTTC. Translation: CASSEGGTSLYEQYF.

This sequence joins TRBV28 and TRBJ2-5, with D perhaps matching TRBD2 (6 bases). Germline CDR1 MDHEN, CDR2 SYDVKM. The V end was cut by 3 bases, the J end by 5 bases, with 13 bases between. The CDR3 runs to 14 residues. The CDR3 loop reads CASSFGGMSETQYF. The CDR3, as DNA: TGTGCCAGCAGTTTTGGGGGGATGAGTGAGACCCAGTACTTC. Supplemented by reference TRBV28 and TRBJ2-5, the full variable domain reads DVKVTQSSRYLVKRTGEKVFLECVQDMDHENMFWYRQDPGLGLRLIYFSYDVKMKEKGDIPEGYSVSREKKERFSLILESASTNQTSMYLCASSFGGMSETQYFGPGTRLLVL.

This chain uses TRBV9 with TRBJ1-3; no reliable D call. Trimming took off 3 bases at V and 0 bases at J, with 10 bases between the two ends. This CDR3 has 15 residues. Germline CDR1 and CDR2: SGDLS and YYNGEE. This CDR3 reads CASSATGSSGNTIYF. The CDR3 DNA reads as TGTGCCAGCAGCGCAACGGGCAGCTCTGGAAACACCATATATTTT.

The chain uses TRBV10-1 and TRBJ2-6; D remains unclear. Trimming took off 2 bases at V and 0 bases at J, with 8 bases between the two ends. From germline, CDR1 is WNHNN and CDR2 SYGVQD (reference sequence). The CDR3 has 16 amino acids. CDR3 sequence: CASSEGSHSGANVLTF. Here the CDR3 DNA reads TGCGCCAGCAGTGAGGGTTCCCACTCTGGGGCCAACGTCCTGACTTTC.

The chain combines TRBV30 with TRBJ2-3; D perhaps matches TRBD1 (5 bases). The germline V gene encodes CDR1 GTSNPN and CDR2 SVGIG (reference sequence). Trimming took 5 bases from V and 2 from J, leaving 8 bases between them. The CDR3 is made up of 12 amino acids. The chain's CDR3 is CAWQTVTDTQYF. The CDR3 DNA follows: TGTGCCTGGCAGACAGTCACAGATACGCAGTATTTT.

This clone has only one observation. The rearrangement joins TRBV28 to TRBJ2-3; maybe TRBD2 (6 bases). V was pared by 2 bases and J by 6 bases, with 18 bases between. The CDR3 totals 16 residues. Germline loops: CDR1 MDHEN, CDR2 SYDVKM. This chain's CDR3 is CASSLLLEGREDTQYF. The CDR3 DNA reads as TGTGCCAGCAGTTTACTCTTGGAGGGCCGGGAGGATACGCAGTATTTT. The full variable domain, its missing parts supplied by reference TRBV28 and TRBJ2-3, is DVKVTQSSRYLVKRTGEKVFLECVQDMDHENMFWYRQDPGLGLRLIYFSYDVKMKEKGDIPEGYSVSREKKERFSLILESASTNQTSMYLCASSLLLEGREDTQYFGPGTRLTVL.

The CDR3 DNA sequence: TGTGCCAGCAGCTTTGGAGGAGGGGACGAAGCTTTCTTT. Its protein product is CASSFGGGDEAFF. The V gene is TRBV5-6, the J gene TRBJ1-1; D may be TRBD1 (5 bases). Germline V gene lookup returns CDR1 SGHDT and CDR2 YYEEEE. V lost 2 bases and J lost 8, with 13 bases in between. The CDR3 loop spans 13 amino acids.